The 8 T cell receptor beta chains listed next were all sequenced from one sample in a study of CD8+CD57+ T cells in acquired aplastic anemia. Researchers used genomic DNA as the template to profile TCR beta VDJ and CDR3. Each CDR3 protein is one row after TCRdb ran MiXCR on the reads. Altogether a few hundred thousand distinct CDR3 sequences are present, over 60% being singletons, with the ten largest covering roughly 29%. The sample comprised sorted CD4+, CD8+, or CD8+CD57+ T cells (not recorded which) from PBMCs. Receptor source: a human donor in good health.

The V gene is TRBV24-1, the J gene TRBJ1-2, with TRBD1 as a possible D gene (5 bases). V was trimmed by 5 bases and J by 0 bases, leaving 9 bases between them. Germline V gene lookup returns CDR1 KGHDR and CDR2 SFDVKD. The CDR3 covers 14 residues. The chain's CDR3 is CATSGGGTNYGYTF. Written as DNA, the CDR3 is TGTGCCACCAGTGGGGGGGGGACTAACTATGGCTACACCTTC.

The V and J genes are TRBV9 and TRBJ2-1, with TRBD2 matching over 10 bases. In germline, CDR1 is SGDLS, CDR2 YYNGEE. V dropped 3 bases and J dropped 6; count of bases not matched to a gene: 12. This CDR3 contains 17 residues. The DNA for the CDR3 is TGTGCCAGCAGCGCCAGTAGCGGGAGGCCAGCGACCAATGAGCAGTTCTTC. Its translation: CASSASSGRPATNEQFF.

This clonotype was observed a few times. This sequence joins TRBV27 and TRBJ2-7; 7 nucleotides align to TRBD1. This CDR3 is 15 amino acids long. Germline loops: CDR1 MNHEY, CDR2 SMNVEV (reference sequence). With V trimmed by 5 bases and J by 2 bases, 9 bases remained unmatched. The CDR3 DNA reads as TGTGCCAGCAGTCCCGGGACAGATTCAACCTACGAGCAGTACTTC. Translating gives CASSPGTDSTYEQYF.

The chain's CDR3 is CARGGPPGKFSNQPQHF. CDR3 sequence (DNA): TGCGCCAGAGGGGGACCTCCGGGGAAGTTCAGCAATCAGCCCCAGCATTTT. The rearrangement links TRBV10-1 to TRBJ1-5; D possibly corresponds to TRBD1 (6 bases). This CDR3 has 17 amino acids. V was pared by 9 bases and J by 1 base, with 22 bases between. CDR1 is WNHNN and CDR2 is SYGVQD in the germline V gene (reference sequence).

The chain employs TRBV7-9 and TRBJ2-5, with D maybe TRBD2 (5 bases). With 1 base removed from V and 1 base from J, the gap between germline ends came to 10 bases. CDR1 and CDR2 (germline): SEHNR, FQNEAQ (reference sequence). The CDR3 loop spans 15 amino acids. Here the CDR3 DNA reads TGTGCCAGCAGCTTAGGTAATAGCGCCCAAGAGACCCAGTACTTC. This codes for CASSLGNSAQETQYF.

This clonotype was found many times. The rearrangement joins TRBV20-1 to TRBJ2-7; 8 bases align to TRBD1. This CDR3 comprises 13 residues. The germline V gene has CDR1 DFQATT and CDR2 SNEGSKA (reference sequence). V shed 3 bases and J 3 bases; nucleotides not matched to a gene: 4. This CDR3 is CSARGQVDYEQYF. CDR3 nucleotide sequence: TGCAGTGCTAGGGGACAGGTGGACTACGAGCAGTACTTC.

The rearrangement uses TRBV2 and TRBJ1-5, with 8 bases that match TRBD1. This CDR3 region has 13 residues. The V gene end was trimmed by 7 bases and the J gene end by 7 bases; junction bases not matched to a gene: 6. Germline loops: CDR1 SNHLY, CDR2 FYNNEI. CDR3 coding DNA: TGTGCCAGCAAGTCAGGGGGCGGGCAGCCCCAGCATTTT. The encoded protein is CASKSGGGQPQHF. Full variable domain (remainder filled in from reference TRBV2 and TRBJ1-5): EPEVTQTPSHQVTQMGQEVILRCVPISNHLYFYWYRQILGQKVEFLVSFYNNEISEKSEIFDDQFSVERPDGSNFTLKIRSTKLEDSAMYFCASKSGGGQPQHFGDGTRLSIL.

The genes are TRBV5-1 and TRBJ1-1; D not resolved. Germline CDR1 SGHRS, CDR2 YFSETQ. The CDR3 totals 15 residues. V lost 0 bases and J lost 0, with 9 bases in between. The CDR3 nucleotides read TGCGCCAGCAGCTTGGAGGACGGCCTGAACACTGAAGCTTTCTTT. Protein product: CASSLEDGLNTEAFF.